These T cell receptor beta chains were read from a single sample in a study of neurological immune-mediated disorders. TCRdb re-analysed the 5' RACE reads in MiXCR, keeping a single row per CDR3 protein. The sample lists fewer than 80,000 distinct CDR3 sequences, approximately 4.6% occurring once. Material for sequencing was PBMCs. The source of these receptors is a woman in her forties or fifties with multiple sclerosis. Both conserved end residues are part of each CDR3. Fields, in order: J gene, V gene, CDR3 protein.

TRBJ2-4 | TRBV6-6 | CASSYGVIMAKNIQYF
TRBJ2-3 | TRBV5-1 | CASSLGGVSDTQYF
TRBJ2-1 | TRBV7-9 | CASSPQGAGEQFF
TRBJ2-3 | TRBV20-1 | CSARDWGAQDTQYF
TRBJ2-3 | TRBV7-9 | CASSPPLTGRTDTQYF
TRBJ2-1 | TRBV6-4 | CASSDQDSASNEQFF
TRBJ2-5 | TRBV5-1 | CASSFQDRDQETQYF
TRBJ2-5 | TRBV6-2/TRBV6-3 | CASSYPETQYF
TRBJ2-3 | TRBV6-4 | CASSTSGGATDTQYF
TRBJ2-3 | TRBV20-1 | CSPTGGRTDTQYF
TRBJ2-1 | TRBV5-1 | CASSLANRDGDQYNEQFF
TRBJ1-3 | TRBV14 | CASSPRVGGNTIYF
TRBJ1-4 | TRBV15 | CATSNRQSEKLFF
TRBJ2-7 | TRBV10-3 | CAISGKSGGGYEQYF
TRBJ1-2 | TRBV5-1 | CASSLAVGSYGYTF
TRBJ1-2 | TRBV21-1 | CAVRFYGYTF
TRBJ2-7 | TRBV28 | CASQGDQNEQYF
TRBJ1-1 | TRBV5-1 | CASSSGVNTEAFF
TRBJ2-7 | TRBV11-1 | CASSDKYVTGSLSYEQYF
TRBJ1-6 | TRBV5-1 | CASSPGQGGSPLNF
TRBJ1-1 | TRBV7-2 | CASSVPGRLTEAFF
TRBJ2-3 | TRBV3-1 | CASSHPTPDTQYF
TRBJ1-2 | TRBV6-6 | CASKPGVREYGYTF
TRBJ2-3 | TRBV7-3 | CASSLGPGAKDTQYF
TRBJ2-1 | TRBV27 | CASSYQRYNEQFF
TRBJ2-1 | TRBV7-2 | CASSLQGAEQFF
TRBJ2-3 | TRBV7-3 | CASSLGQMSDTQYF
TRBJ1-4 | TRBV21-1 | CASSKKRKPADREVTKLFF